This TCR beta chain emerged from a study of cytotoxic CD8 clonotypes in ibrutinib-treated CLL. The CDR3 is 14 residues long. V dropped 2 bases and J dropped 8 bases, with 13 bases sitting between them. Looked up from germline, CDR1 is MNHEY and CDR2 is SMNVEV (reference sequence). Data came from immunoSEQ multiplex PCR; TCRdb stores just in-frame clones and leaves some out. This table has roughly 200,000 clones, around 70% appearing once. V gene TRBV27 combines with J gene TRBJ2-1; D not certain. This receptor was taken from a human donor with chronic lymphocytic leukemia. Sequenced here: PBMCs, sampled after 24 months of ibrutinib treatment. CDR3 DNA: TGTGCCAGCAGTTTAATTAGGCAGGCAGATGAGCAGTTCTTC. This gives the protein CASSLIRQADEQFF.